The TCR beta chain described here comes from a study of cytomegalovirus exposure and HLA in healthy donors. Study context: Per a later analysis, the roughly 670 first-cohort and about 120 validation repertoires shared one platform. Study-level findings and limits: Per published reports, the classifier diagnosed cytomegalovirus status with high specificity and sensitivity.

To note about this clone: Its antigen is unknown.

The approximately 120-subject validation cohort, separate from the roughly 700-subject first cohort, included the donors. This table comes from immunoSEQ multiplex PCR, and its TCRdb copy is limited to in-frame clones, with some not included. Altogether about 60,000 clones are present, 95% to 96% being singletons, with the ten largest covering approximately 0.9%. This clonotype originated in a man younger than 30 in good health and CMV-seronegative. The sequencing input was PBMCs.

The DNA for the CDR3 is TGTGCCAGTAGTATTAGCGGAGAGGGCTCCTACGAGCAGTACTTC. Translation: CASSISGEGSYEQYF. This chain links TRBV19 with TRBJ2-7; D is perhaps TRBD2 (6 bases). This CDR3 region has 15 residues. The V gene's germline CDR1 is LNHDA and CDR2 SQIVND (reference sequence). V gave up 3 bases and J gave up 0 bases, with 12 bases separating them.